This T cell receptor beta chain was sequenced during a study of blood T cell repertoires in COVID-19. This clone was picked up one time. Participants came from roughly 25 US areas, aged roughly 18 to 89 years. Participants reported their clinical history, and cohort assignment relied on those reports. Cohort 3 donors counted as recovered after two negative PCRs, clearance, or resolved symptoms. In the authors' methods: By means of reference gene primer amplification, nucleated cell counts were estimated. Profiled with immunoSEQ multiplex PCR; TCRdb holds only in-frame clones, not every one. Clone size and V and J calls were adopted from that table, with D and trimming inferred from the DNA. Of a few hundred thousand clones in the sample, about 86% are singletons; the top ten hold around 3.6%. This TCR came from a man aged 45-65 years who had recovered from COVID-19. The specimen sequenced was PBMCs or T cells enriched from blood (not recorded which).

Here the CDR3 DNA reads TGTGCCAGCACCTTTCCGTCCGGGGGAACTAGCACAGATACGCAGTATTTT. Protein product: CASTFPSGGTSTDTQYF. The chain links TRBV7-3 to TRBJ2-3, with D possibly TRBD2 on 6 matching bases. Trimming removed 7 bases at V and 0 bases at J, with 20 bases between. This CDR3 has 17 amino acids. The germline CDR1 and CDR2 sequences are SGHTA and FQGTGA.